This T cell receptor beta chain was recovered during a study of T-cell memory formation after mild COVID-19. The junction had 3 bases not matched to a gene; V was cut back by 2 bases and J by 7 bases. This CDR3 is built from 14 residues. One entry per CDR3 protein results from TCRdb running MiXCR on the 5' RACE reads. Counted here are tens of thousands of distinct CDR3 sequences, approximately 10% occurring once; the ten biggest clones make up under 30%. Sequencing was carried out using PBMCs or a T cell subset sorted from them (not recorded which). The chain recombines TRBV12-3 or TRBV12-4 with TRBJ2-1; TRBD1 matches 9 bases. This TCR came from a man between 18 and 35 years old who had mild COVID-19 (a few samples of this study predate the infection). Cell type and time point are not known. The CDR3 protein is CASSLQGQGNEQFF. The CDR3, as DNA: TGTGCCAGCAGTTTACAGGGACAGGGTAATGAGCAGTTCTTC.